Listed below are T cell receptor beta chains from one sample, sequenced in a study of OX40 agonist ivuxolimab in advanced cancers. Profiling relied on immunoSEQ multiplex PCR, and the TCRdb table lists in-frame clones only, not all of them. This sample has tens of thousands of clones, with approximately 92% found just once. Sequencing used CD4+ or CD8+ T cells sorted from blood, obtained in a trial of the OX40 agonist ivuxolimab. All receptors derive from an adult with an advanced solid tumor such as melanoma, head and neck, liver or kidney cancer. CDR3s include the opening cysteine and the closing phenylalanine or tryptophan. The D gene is left open where the match is weak. Clone size is shown for a subset of rows, as once, few, many or a class of expanded clone.

v_call	j_call	d_call	clone_size	cdr3_nt	cdr3_aa
TRBV5-1	TRBJ2-2	.	once	TGCGCCAGCAGGCAAGACGGCTCCGCGAACACCGGGGAGCTGTTTTTT	CASRQDGSANTGELFF
TRBV7-2	TRBJ1-2	.	.	TGTGCCAGCAGCCTCGTAGGTCCGAGGGGGGTCTATGGCTACACCTTC	CASSLVGPRGVYGYTF
TRBV7-3	TRBJ1-5	.	.	TGTGCCAGCAGCTTCCCCCCCCAGGGGCGAGGATATAGCAATCAGCCCCAGCATTTT	CASSFPPQGRGYSNQPQHF
TRBV7-9	TRBJ2-7	.	.	TGTGCCAGCACCTATACAGGGAGCTCCTACGAGCAGTACTTC	CASTYTGSSYEQYF
TRBV28	TRBJ1-5	TRBD1	.	TGTGCCAGCAGCCCCAGGGGACAGACCTACAATCAGCCCCAGCATTTT	CASSPRGQTYNQPQHF
TRBV7-3	TRBJ2-1	TRBD2	.	TGTGCCAGCAGCTTAGCGGGAGTATCCAATGAGCAGTTCTTC	CASSLAGVSNEQFF
TRBV18	TRBJ2-4	TRBD1	.	TGTGCCAGCTCACCCCCGGACAGGGGGCTTCTAAACATTCAGTACTTC	CASSPPDRGLLNIQYF
TRBV6-5	TRBJ2-7	.	.	TGTGCCAGCAGTTACTTTTCCGTGGTGGACGAGCAGTACTTC	CASSYFSVVDEQYF
TRBV7-2	TRBJ2-3	TRBD2	.	TGTGCCAGCAGCTTATTCGCTAGCGGGAGGCCGAGCACAGATACGCAGTATTTT	CASSLFASGRPSTDTQYF
TRBV7-2	TRBJ2-7	.	.	TGTGCCAGCAGCGGCATCAGGGTCCCATCGGGAGAGCAGTACTTC	CASSGIRVPSGEQYF
TRBV6-5	TRBJ2-2	TRBD2	once	TGTGCCAGCACCATCCGGGGGGGAGAGCTGTTTTTT	CASTIRGGELFF
TRBV29-1	TRBJ2-1	.	.	TGCAGCGTTCGTGGGAGTAGTCACAATGAGCAGTTCTTC	CSVRGSSHNEQFF
TRBV6-1	TRBJ1-5	.	.	TGTGCCAGCACCCCCGACAGGAATCAGCCCCAGCATTTT	CASTPDRNQPQHF
TRBV5-1	TRBJ2-1	.	once	TGCGCCAGCAGCTTGTCTGGCGGTAGCTCCTACAATGAGCAGTTCTTC	CASSLSGGSSYNEQFF
TRBV7-8	TRBJ2-7	TRBD2	.	TGTGCCAGCAGCCCCAGCCCTAGCGGGTCCTACGAGCAGTACTTC	CASSPSPSGSYEQYF
TRBV6-6	TRBJ1-5	.	.	TGTGCCAGCAGTTACGAAGGAGGGCGGCCCCAGCATTTT	CASSYEGGRPQHF
TRBV27	TRBJ2-2	TRBD2	.	TGTGCCAGCAGGGGGACTAGCGGGAATCAGGTCACCGGGGAGCTGTTTTTT	CASRGTSGNQVTGELFF
TRBV6-5	TRBJ2-7	.	once	TGTGCCAGCAGTTACTCCAGAGGTTACGAGCAGTACTTC	CASSYSRGYEQYF
TRBV19	TRBJ1-1	TRBD1	.	TGTGCCAGTAGTATCCGGGACAGGAACACTGAAGCTTTCTTT	CASSIRDRNTEAFF
TRBV5-4	TRBJ2-3	.	.	TGTGCCAGCAGCGTGGACTACTCCACAGATACGCAGTATTTT	CASSVDYSTDTQYF
TRBV27	TRBJ2-1	.	.	TGTGCCGAGAGCTCCTACAATGAGCAGTTCTTC	CAESSYNEQFF
TRBV7-6	TRBJ2-7	TRBD2	.	TGTGCCAGCAGCTTGCTAGCGGGAGGCTCCTACGAGCAGTACTTC	CASSLLAGGSYEQYF
TRBV19	TRBJ2-7	TRBD2	.	TGTGCCAGTAGTATCAGTGGACGAGCGGGAGTAGGATACGAGCAGTACTTC	CASSISGRAGVGYEQYF
TRBV11-1	TRBJ2-1	TRBD1	once	TGTGCCAGCAGCTTAGCCCGGGACAGAAGCTACTACAATGAGCAGTTCTTC	CASSLARDRSYYNEQFF
TRBV7-3	TRBJ2-3	.	.	TGTGCCAGCAGCTCCGACGGGAGCACAGATACGCAGTATTTT	CASSSDGSTDTQYF
TRBV7-3	TRBJ2-3	.	.	TGTGCCAGCAGCTCGAAAGGGACTCGCGATACGCAGTATTTT	CASSSKGTRDTQYF
TRBV9	TRBJ2-7	.	.	TGTGCCAGCAGCGTAGGGCCAGTTAACGAGCAGTACTTC	CASSVGPVNEQYF
TRBV11-2	TRBJ2-3	.	.	TGTGCCAGCGGGCGGACGACATATACGCAGTATTTT	CASGRTTYTQYF